The clone carrying this T cell receptor beta chain was seen a handful of times. Its target is not known. The second PCR ran about 6 to 12 cycles with a sample-barcoded 5' primer and J-beta primers. A tag from a template-switch adaptor with 12 random nucleotides marked each cDNA molecule. TCRdb re-called the 5' RACE reads with MiXCR, one entry per CDR3 protein. The table has approximately 800,000 distinct CDR3 sequences, 20% to 30% seen once; the top ten hold about 3%. Germline CDR1 SNHLY, CDR2 FYNNEI. The CDR3 is 16 residues long. The V gene end was trimmed by 4 bases and the J gene end by 0 bases; junction bases not matched to a gene: 1. This record belongs to a study of blood T cells in healthy people across ages. Study-wide results and caveats: The lack of PBMC sorting stopped any conclusive naive versus antigen-experienced comparison.

The same data also contributed to another study, on T cells of mothers and their children. This second study says: A few healthy Caucasian mothers and their six children donated.

The material sequenced was blood. This sequence was found in a boy aged 10-17 years in good health. J is TRBJ2-5 and V is TRBV2, with 14 nucleotides matching TRBD2. The CDR3 sequence is CASSVGLAGDQETQYF. The CDR3 DNA reads TGTGCCAGCAGTGTGGGACTAGCGGGGGACCAAGAGACCCAGTACTTC.